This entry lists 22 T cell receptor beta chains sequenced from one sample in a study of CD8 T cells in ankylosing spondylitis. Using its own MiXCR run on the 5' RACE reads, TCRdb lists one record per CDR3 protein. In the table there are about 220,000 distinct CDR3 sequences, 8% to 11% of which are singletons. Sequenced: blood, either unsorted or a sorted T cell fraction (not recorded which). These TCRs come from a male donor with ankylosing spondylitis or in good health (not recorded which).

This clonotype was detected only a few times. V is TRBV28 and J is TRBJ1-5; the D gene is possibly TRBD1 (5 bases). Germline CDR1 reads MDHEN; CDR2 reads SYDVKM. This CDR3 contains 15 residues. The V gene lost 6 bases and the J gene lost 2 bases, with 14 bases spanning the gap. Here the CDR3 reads CASRTGGERNQPQHF. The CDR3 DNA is TGTGCCAGCAGAACGGGGGGAGAACGCAATCAGCCCCAGCATTTT.

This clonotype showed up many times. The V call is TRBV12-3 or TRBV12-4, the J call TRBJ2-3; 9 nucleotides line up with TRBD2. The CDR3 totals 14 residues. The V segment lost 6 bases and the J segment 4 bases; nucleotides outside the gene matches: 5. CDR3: CASSWTSAADTQYF. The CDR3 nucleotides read TGTGCCAGCAGCTGGACTAGCGCAGCAGATACGCAGTATTTT.

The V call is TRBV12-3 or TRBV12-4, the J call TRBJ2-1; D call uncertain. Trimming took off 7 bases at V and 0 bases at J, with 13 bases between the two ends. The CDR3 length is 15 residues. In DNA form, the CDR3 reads TGTGCCAGCACCCTCCTCGGTAACTCCTACAATGAGCAGTTCTTC. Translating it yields CASTLLGNSYNEQFF.

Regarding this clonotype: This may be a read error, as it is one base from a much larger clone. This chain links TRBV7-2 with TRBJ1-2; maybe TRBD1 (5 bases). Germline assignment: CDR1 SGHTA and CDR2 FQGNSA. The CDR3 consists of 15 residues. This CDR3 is CVSSLVQDSNYGYTF. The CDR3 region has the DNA TGTGTCAGCAGCTTAGTACAAGACAGTAACTATGGCTACACCTTC. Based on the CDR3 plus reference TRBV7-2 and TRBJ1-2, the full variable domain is GAGVSQSPSNKVTEKGKDVELRCDPISGHTALYWYRQSLGQGLEFLIYFQGNSAPDKSGLPSDRFSAERTGGSVSTLTIQRTQQEDSAVYLCVSSLVQDSNYGYTFGSGTRLTVV.

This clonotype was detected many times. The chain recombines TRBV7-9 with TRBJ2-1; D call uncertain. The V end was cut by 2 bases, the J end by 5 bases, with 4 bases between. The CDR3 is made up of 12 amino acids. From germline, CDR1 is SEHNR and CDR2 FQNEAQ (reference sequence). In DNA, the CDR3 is TGTGCCAGCAGCTTAAAGGACAATGAGCAGTTCTTC. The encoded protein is CASSLKDNEQFF.

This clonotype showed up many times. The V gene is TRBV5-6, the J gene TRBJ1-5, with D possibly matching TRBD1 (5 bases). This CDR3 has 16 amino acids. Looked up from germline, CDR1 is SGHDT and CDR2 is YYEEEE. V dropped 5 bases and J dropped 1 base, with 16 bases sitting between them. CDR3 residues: CASSPRGGRSNQPQHF. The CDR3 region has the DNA TGTGCCAGCAGTCCCCGGGGGGGTAGGAGCAATCAGCCCCAGCATTTT.

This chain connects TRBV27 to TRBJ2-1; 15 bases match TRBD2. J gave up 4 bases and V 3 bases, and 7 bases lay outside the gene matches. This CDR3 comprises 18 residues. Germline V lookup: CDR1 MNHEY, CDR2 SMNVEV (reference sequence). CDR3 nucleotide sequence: TGTGCCAGCAGTTTTCCCGGGACTAGCGGGGGGACGTACAATGAGCAGTTCTTC. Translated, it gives CASSFPGTSGGTYNEQFF.

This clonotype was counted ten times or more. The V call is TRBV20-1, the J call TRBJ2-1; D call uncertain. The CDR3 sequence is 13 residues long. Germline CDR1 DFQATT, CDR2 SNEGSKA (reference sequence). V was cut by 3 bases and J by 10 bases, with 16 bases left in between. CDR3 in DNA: TGCAGTGCTAGCCCAGACCGTGCGGCCGAGCAGTTCTTC. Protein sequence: CSASPDRAAEQFF.

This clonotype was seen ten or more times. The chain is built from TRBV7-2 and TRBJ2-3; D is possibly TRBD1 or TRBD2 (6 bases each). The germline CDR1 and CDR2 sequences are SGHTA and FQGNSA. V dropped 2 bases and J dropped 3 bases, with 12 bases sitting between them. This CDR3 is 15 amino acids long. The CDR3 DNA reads TGTGCCAGCAGCTTACAAGGGGGGACAACAGATACGCAGTATTTT. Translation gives CASSLQGGTTDTQYF. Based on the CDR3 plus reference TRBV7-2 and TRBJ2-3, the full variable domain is GAGVSQSPSNKVTEKGKDVELRCDPISGHTALYWYRQSLGQGLEFLIYFQGNSAPDKSGLPSDRFSAERTGGSVSTLTIQRTQQEDSAVYLCASSLQGGTTDTQYFGPGTRLTVL.

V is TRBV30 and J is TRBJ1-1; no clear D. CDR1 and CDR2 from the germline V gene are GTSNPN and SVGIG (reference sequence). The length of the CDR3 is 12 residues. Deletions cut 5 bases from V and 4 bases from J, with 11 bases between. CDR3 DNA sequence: TGTGCCTGGGCTAGTCTTGGCACTGAAGCTTTCTTT. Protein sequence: CAWASLGTEAFF.

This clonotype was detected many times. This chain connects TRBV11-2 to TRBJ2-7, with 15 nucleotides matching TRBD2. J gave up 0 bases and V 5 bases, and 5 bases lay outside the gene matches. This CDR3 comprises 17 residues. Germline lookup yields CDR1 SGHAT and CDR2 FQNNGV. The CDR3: CASSAGTSGGFSYEQYF. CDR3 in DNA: TGTGCCAGCAGCGCCGGGACTAGCGGGGGGTTCTCCTACGAGCAGTACTTC.

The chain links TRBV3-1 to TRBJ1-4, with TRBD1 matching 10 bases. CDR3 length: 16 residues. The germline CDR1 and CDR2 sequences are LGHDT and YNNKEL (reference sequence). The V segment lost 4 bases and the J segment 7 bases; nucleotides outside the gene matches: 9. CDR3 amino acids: CASSPWRGTGAEKLFF. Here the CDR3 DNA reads TGTGCCAGCAGCCCCTGGCGTGGGACAGGGGCTGAAAAACTGTTTTTT.

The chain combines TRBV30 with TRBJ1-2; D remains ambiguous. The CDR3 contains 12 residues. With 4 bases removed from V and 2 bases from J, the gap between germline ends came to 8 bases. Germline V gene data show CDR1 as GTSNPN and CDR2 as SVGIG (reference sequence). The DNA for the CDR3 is TGTGCCTGGACGGACGGAAACTATGGCTACACCTTC. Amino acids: CAWTDGNYGYTF.

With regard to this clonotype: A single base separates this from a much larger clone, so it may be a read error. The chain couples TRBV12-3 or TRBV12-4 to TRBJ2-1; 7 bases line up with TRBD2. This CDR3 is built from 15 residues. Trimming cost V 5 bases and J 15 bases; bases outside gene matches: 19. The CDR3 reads CASSLRTCGTILLFF. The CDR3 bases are TGTGCCAGCAGTCTCAGGACTTGCGGGACTATTCTGTTGTTCTTC.

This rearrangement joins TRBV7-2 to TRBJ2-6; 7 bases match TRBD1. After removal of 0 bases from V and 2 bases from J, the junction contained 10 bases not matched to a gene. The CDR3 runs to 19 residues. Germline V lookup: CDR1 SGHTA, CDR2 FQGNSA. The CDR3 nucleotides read TGTGCCAGCAGCTTAGCTAGACAGGGAGTAGGCCCTGGGGCCAACGTCCTGACTTTC. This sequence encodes CASSLARQGVGPGANVLTF.

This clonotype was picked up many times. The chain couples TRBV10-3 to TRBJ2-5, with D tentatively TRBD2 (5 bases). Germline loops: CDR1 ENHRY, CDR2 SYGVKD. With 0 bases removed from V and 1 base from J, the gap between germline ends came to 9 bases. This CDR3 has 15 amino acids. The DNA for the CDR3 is TGTGCCATCAGTGAGTCTGGCGGGCCCCAAGAGACCCAGTACTTC. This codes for CAISESGGPQETQYF.

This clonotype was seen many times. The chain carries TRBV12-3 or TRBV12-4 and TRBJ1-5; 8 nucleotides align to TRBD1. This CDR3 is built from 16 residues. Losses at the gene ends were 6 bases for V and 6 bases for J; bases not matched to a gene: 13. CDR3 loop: CASSPARTGRTQPQHF. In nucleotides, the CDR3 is TGTGCCAGCAGCCCAGCCCGGACAGGGCGCACTCAGCCCCAGCATTTT.

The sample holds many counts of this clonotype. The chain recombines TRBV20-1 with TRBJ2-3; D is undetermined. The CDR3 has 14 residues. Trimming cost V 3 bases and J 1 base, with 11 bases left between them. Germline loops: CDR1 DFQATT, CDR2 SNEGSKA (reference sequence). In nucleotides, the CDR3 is TGCAGTGCTAGCGGTCTTATAGGCACAGATACGCAGTATTTT. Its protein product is CSASGLIGTDTQYF.

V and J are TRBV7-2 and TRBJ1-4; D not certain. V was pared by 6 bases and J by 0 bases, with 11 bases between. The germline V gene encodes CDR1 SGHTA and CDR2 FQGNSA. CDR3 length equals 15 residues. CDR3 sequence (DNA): TGTGCCAGCAGGAAAACAGTTGCAACTAATGAAAAACTGTTTTTT. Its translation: CASRKTVATNEKLFF.

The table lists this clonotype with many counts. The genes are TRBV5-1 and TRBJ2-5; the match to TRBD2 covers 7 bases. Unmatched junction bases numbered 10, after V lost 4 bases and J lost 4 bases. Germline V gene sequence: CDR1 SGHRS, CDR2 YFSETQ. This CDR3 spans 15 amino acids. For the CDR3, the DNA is TGCGCCAGCAGCCCCGGGGGGAGTGTAACAGAGACCCAGTACTTC. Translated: CASSPGGSVTETQYF. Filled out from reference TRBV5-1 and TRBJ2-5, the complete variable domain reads KAGVTQTPRYLIKTRGQQVTLSCSPISGHRSVSWYQQTPGQGLQFLFEYFSETQRNKGNFPGRFSGRQFSNSRSEMNVSTLELGDSALYLCASSPGGSVTETQYFGPGTRLLVL.

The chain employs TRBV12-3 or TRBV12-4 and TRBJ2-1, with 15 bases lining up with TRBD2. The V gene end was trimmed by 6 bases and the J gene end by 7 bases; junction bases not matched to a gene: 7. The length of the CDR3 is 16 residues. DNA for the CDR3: TGTGCCAGCAGGCCGGGACTAGCGGGGGGTAGTAATGAGCAGTTCTTC. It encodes CASRPGLAGGSNEQFF.

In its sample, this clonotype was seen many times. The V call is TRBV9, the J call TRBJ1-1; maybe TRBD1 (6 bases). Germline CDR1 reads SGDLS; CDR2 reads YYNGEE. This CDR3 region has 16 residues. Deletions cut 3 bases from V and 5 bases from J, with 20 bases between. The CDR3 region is CASSAQRTASRTEAFF. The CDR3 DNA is TGTGCCAGCAGCGCGCAGAGGACAGCCTCTCGGACTGAAGCTTTCTTT.